Shown below are 21 T cell receptor beta chains from a single sample sequenced in a study of shared clonotypes between healthy human individuals. The assay was immunoSEQ multiplex PCR, and TCRdb's table has in-frame clones only and misses some. The table has some 1.4 million clones, around 97% seen once. Input material: naive CD4+ T cells sorted from blood. Indicated subset: CD45RA+ positively selected. The receptors derive from a man aged 30 to 39 in good health.

This clone was counted only a few times. The sample holds other DNA sequences that translate to the same CDR3. V and J are TRBV5-1 and TRBJ2-5, with 8 positions matching TRBD1. The germline V gene has CDR1 SGHRS and CDR2 YFSETQ. The CDR3 contains 14 residues. V lost 4 bases and J lost 1; bases outside the gene matches: 3. The CDR3 nucleotides are TGCGCCAGCAGCCTCGGACAGGGCCAAGAGACCCAGTACTTC. This sequence encodes CASSLGQGQETQYF. Full variable domain (missing parts from reference TRBV5-1 and TRBJ2-5): KAGVTQTPRYLIKTRGQQVTLSCSPISGHRSVSWYQQTPGQGLQFLFEYFSETQRNKGNFPGRFSGRQFSNSRSEMNVSTLELGDSALYLCASSLGQGQETQYFGPGTRLLVL.

This chain uses TRBV14 with TRBJ1-2, with a weak D call TRBD1 (5 bases). The CDR3 loop spans 15 amino acids. From germline, CDR1 is SGHDN and CDR2 FVKESK. V was pared by 3 bases and J by 2 bases, with 13 bases between. The CDR3 DNA reads TGTGCCAGCAGCCAGCAGGGACGGACCAACTATGGCTACACCTTC. Protein product: CASSQQGRTNYGYTF.

The rearrangement uses TRBV6-5 and TRBJ2-5; 8 bases fit TRBD2. Germline V gene data show CDR1 as MNHEY and CDR2 as SVGAGI. The CDR3 has 12 residues. Trimming removed 5 bases from V and 13 bases from J; junction bases left unmatched: 9. The CDR3 DNA is TGTGCCAGCAGTCAATCTGGGACTAGTACGTACTTC. The encoded protein is CASSQSGTSTYF.

The CDR3 protein is CASSPNSPSTDTQYF. DNA of the CDR3: TGTGCCAGCTCACCAAACAGCCCTAGCACAGATACGCAGTATTTT. V and J are TRBV18 and TRBJ2-3; D is undetermined. Trimming removed 2 bases at V and 0 bases at J, with 9 bases between. The CDR3 covers 15 residues. CDR1 and CDR2 (germline): KGHSH, LQKENI. Complete variable domain (other parts from reference TRBV18 and TRBJ2-3): NAGVMQNPRHLVRRRGQEARLRCSPMKGHSHVYWYRQLPEEGLKFMVYLQKENIIDESGMPKERFSAEFPKEGPSILRIQQVVRGDSAAYFCASSPNSPSTDTQYFGPGTRLTVL.

The chain is built from TRBV2 and TRBJ2-7; TRBD1 aligns across 11 bases. V lost 6 bases and J lost 5; bases outside the gene matches: 6. The CDR3 extends over 14 amino acids. The germline V gene has CDR1 SNHLY and CDR2 FYNNEI. This CDR3 reads CASRADRGRDEQYF. CDR3 DNA sequence: TGTGCCAGCAGGGCGGACAGGGGGCGCGACGAGCAGTACTTC.

V and J are TRBV29-1 and TRBJ2-1; TRBD1 aligns across 7 bases. The CDR3 is 12 residues long. CDR1 SQVTM and CDR2 ANQGSEA come from the germline V gene. With V trimmed by 5 bases and J by 6 bases, 4 bases remained unmatched. CDR3 amino acids: CSVIQGTNEQFF. CDR3 DNA: TGCAGCGTTATACAGGGGACCAATGAGCAGTTCTTC.

The V and J genes are TRBV5-4 and TRBJ2-5, with D tentatively TRBD1 (6 bases). The length of the CDR3 is 13 residues. Between the trimmed V and J ends, which lost 4 bases and 5 bases, there was a span of 12 bases. Germline CDR1 reads SGHNT; CDR2 reads YYREEE (reference sequence). In DNA form, the CDR3 reads TGTGCCAGCAGCCGGGACACGGTTGAGACCCAGTACTTC. It is translated as CASSRDTVETQYF.

This clone was found once. The J gene is TRBJ2-5, the V gene TRBV7-8, with TRBD2 matching 7 bases. Per the germline V gene, CDR1 is SGHVS and CDR2 is FQNEAQ. There are 15 residues in the CDR3. Trimming took 4 bases from V and 2 from J; bases not matched to a gene: 7. CDR3 nucleotides: TGTGCCAGCAGCTCCCGCCGACTAGCTCAAGAGACCCAGTACTTC. It codes for CASSSRRLAQETQYF.

This clone appeared once. The chain recombines TRBV10-1 with TRBJ2-1; 8 bases are shared with TRBD1. The CDR3 loop spans 14 amino acids. The V gene end was trimmed by 3 bases and the J gene end by 7 bases; junction bases not matched to a gene: 5. The V gene's germline CDR1 is WNHNN and CDR2 SYGVQD (reference sequence). The CDR3: CASSDRGLGNEQFF. The CDR3, as DNA: TGCGCCAGCAGTGACAGGGGGCTTGGGAATGAGCAGTTCTTC.

The chain couples TRBV19 to TRBJ2-7; weak D call: TRBD1 (6 bases). Between the trimmed V and J ends, which lost 11 bases and 4 bases, there was a span of 18 bases. Germline V gene lookup returns CDR1 LNHDA and CDR2 SQIVND (reference sequence). The CDR3 sequence is 13 residues long. CDR3 sequence: CARPRQVGYEQYF. DNA for the CDR3: TGTGCCCGACCCCGACAGGTTGGATACGAGCAGTACTTC.

The chain is built from TRBV29-1 and TRBJ2-7; 8 bases align to TRBD1. The germline V gene has CDR1 SQVTM and CDR2 ANQGSEA. The CDR3 runs to 12 residues. J gave up 3 bases and V 7 bases, and 5 bases lay outside the gene matches. CDR3 DNA: TGCAGCGGGGGACAGGACCTCTACGAGCAGTACTTC. Protein: CSGGQDLYEQYF.

The CDR3 coding sequence is TGTGCCAGCAGCCCGAACTTGGGGGTTACCTACGAGCAGTACTTC. Amino acid sequence: CASSPNLGVTYEQYF. The J gene is TRBJ2-7, the V gene TRBV6-4; D could derive from TRBD1 or TRBD2 (5 bases each). The V gene's germline CDR1 is MRHNA and CDR2 SNTAGT. Trimming removed 6 bases at V and 2 bases at J, with 17 bases between. The CDR3 loop spans 15 amino acids.

This clone showed up just once. The CDR3 loop is CASSLGQGEQETQYF. The CDR3 nucleotides are TGCGCCAGCAGCTTGGGACAGGGAGAACAAGAGACCCAGTACTTC. The V call is TRBV5-1, the J call TRBJ2-5; 7 bases fit TRBD1. The CDR3 length is 15 residues. Germline V gene data show CDR1 as SGHRS and CDR2 as YFSETQ. The V gene end was trimmed by 0 bases and the J gene end by 2 bases; junction bases not matched to a gene: 4.

The chain is built from TRBV5-6 and TRBJ2-7; D unclear. Germline values: CDR1 SGHDT, CDR2 YYEEEE. V was trimmed by 1 base and J by 7 bases, leaving 15 bases between them. The CDR3 is 14 residues long. The DNA of the CDR3 is TGTGCCAGCAGCTTGTATATGGGTAATATTGAGCAGTACTTC. This sequence encodes CASSLYMGNIEQYF.

The chain carries TRBV9 and TRBJ2-2, with TRBD2 matching 11 bases. V lost 3 bases and J lost 6; bases outside the gene matches: 4. Germline-derived CDR1 and CDR2 are SGDLS and YYNGEE. The CDR3 is 15 residues long. The CDR3: CASSETSGAPGELFF. CDR3 in DNA: TGTGCCAGCAGCGAGACTAGCGGGGCCCCCGGGGAGCTGTTTTTT.

The rearrangement uses TRBV7-9 and TRBJ2-1; D tentatively fits TRBD1 or TRBD2 (5 bases each). CDR1 is SEHNR and CDR2 is FQNEAQ in the germline V gene (reference sequence). This CDR3 contains 13 residues. This CDR3 is CAGHRGVGNEQFF. In nucleotides, the CDR3 is TGTGCTGGCCACCGGGGCGTGGGAAATGAGCAGTTCTTC.

The J gene is TRBJ1-3, the V gene TRBV2, with D possibly TRBD1 on 5 matching bases. Germline values: CDR1 SNHLY, CDR2 FYNNEI. Trimming stripped 4 bases from V and 4 bases from J, with 5 bases between. The CDR3 is 12 amino acids. The CDR3 spells CASSGQGNTIYF. CDR3 DNA: TGTGCCAGCAGTGGACAGGGAAACACCATATATTTT.

V usage is TRBV2 and J usage is TRBJ2-3, with D uncertain. The length of the CDR3 is 14 residues. Germline V gene lookup returns CDR1 SNHLY and CDR2 FYNNEI. Trimming cost V 5 bases and J 0 bases, with 9 bases left between them. CDR3 sequence: CASSRRISTDTQYF. In DNA form, the CDR3 reads TGTGCCAGCAGTCGGCGGATTAGCACAGATACGCAGTATTTT.

This sequence joins TRBV11-1 and TRBJ2-1; 12 positions match TRBD2. CDR1 and CDR2 from the germline V gene are SGHAT and FQDESV (reference sequence). V shed 3 bases and J 9 bases; nucleotides not matched to a gene: 6. The CDR3 loop spans 15 amino acids. CDR3 in DNA: TGTGCCAGCAGCTTTGAAACTAGCGGGAGGACTGAGCAGTTCTTC. Amino acid sequence: CASSFETSGRTEQFF.

V is TRBV18 and J is TRBJ2-5; D is undetermined. There are 12 residues in the CDR3. Germline assignment: CDR1 KGHSH and CDR2 LQKENI. Trimming stripped 7 bases from V and 4 bases from J, with 10 bases between. CDR3 residues: CASFTNSETQYF. The CDR3 nucleotides read TGTGCCAGCTTCACCAATTCAGAGACCCAGTACTTC.

Written as DNA, the CDR3 is TGCGCCAGCAGCTTGGTCGACAGGGGGGGCCCCTCCTCCTACGAGCAGTACTTC. It translates to CASSLVDRGGPSSYEQYF. The chain has TRBV5-1 and TRBJ2-7; the match to TRBD1 covers 9 bases. From germline, CDR1 is SGHRS and CDR2 YFSETQ. The CDR3 loop spans 18 amino acids. The V segment lost 0 bases and the J segment 0 bases; nucleotides outside the gene matches: 10.